Following are 32 T cell receptor beta chains from one sample sequenced in a study of post-analysis software for immune sequencing data. Points from the study as a whole: The five TRBV segments detected at higher frequency in patients than in controls included TRBV5-6, TRBV5-1 and TRBV20-1.

Presence of unique molecular identifiers characterized the TCR beta cDNA libraries. MiXCR, applied by TCRdb to the PCR reads, yields one record per CDR3 protein. The table has about 170,000 distinct CDR3 sequences, 30% seen once; the top ten hold about 1.6%. These receptors have no known antigen. Sequencing was done on a sample of blood. The receptor set was obtained from a girl under 18 with multiple sclerosis.

This clonotype has a handful of counts. The rearrangement links TRBV11-2 to TRBJ2-7, with no clear D. The CDR3 is 15 amino acids. V lost 5 bases and J lost 2, with 16 bases in between. CDR1 and CDR2 (germline): SGHAT, FQNNGV. CDR3 sequence reads: CASSPSAPPPYEQYF. The DNA of the CDR3 is TGTGCCAGCAGCCCCAGCGCTCCACCTCCCTACGAGCAGTACTTC.

This clonotype has ten or more counts. V is TRBV4-1 and J is TRBJ2-1; D perhaps matches TRBD1 (6 bases). The CDR3 loop spans 14 amino acids. Trimming pared 4 bases from V and 9 bases from J, leaving 16 bases between. CDR1 MGHRA and CDR2 YSYEKL come from the germline V gene. The CDR3 here is CASSPVGQTTEQFF. CDR3 bases: TGCGCCAGCAGCCCGGTTGGACAGACAACTGAGCAGTTCTTC.

This sequence joins TRBV5-1 and TRBJ1-2; the D is unclear. The CDR3 covers 15 residues. CDR1 is SGHRS, CDR2 YFSETQ, per germline. Trimming removed 0 bases at V and 2 bases at J, with 11 bases between. Here the CDR3 reads CASSLDARTNYGYTF. DNA for the CDR3: TGCGCCAGCAGCTTGGACGCCAGGACCAACTATGGCTACACCTTC.

For this clonotype: This could be a read error, since a much larger clone is one nucleotide away. The J gene is TRBJ2-7, the V gene TRBV7-9; D uncertain. The CDR3 is 12 residues long. Germline CDR1 is SEHNR and CDR2 is FQNEAQ (reference sequence). CDR3 protein: CSSSPFPDEQYF. The CDR3 DNA is TGTTCCAGCAGCCCCTTCCCTGATGAGCAGTACTTC.

This clonotype was detected a few times. V gene TRBV5-4 combines with J gene TRBJ1-1; 8 bases line up with TRBD1. Losses at the gene ends were 6 bases for V and 3 bases for J; bases not matched to a gene: 7. CDR3 length equals 14 residues. Germline V CDR1 and CDR2: SGHNT, YYREEE (reference sequence). The CDR3, as DNA: TGTGCCAGCATTCCCCAGGGGGCGGACACTGAAGCTTTCTTT. Translating it yields CASIPQGADTEAFF.

As concerns this clonotype: A much larger clone differs from this one at a single base, so this may be a read error. The CDR3 loop reads CSVADLPQETQYF. CDR3 DNA sequence: TGCAGCGTTGCAGACCTGCCCCAAGAGACCCAGTACTTC. This chain joins TRBV29-1 and TRBJ2-5; D unclear. CDR1 SQVTM and CDR2 ANQGSEA come from the germline V gene. The CDR3 is 13 amino acids. V gave up 4 bases and J gave up 1 base, with 10 bases separating them. The variable domain in full, with the rest retrieved from reference TRBV29-1 and TRBJ2-5, is SAVISQKPSRDICQRGTSLTIQCQVDSQVTMMFWYRQQPGQSLTLIATANQGSEATYESGFVIDKFPISRPNLTFSTLTVSNMSPEDSSIYLCSVADLPQETQYFGPGTRLLVL.

The rearrangement joins TRBV2 to TRBJ2-1; 8 positions match TRBD1. The CDR3 runs to 16 residues. The germline CDR1 and CDR2 sequences are SNHLY and FYNNEI. V lost 8 bases to trimming and J lost 7 bases; unmatched junction nucleotides: 16. The CDR3 DNA is TGTGCCAGCTTCCCTCTGCCGGGACAGGTTATAAATGAGCAGTTCTTC. Residues: CASFPLPGQVINEQFF.

This clonotype has at least ten counts. This chain links TRBV7-9 with TRBJ2-7, with unresolved D. The V end lost 3 bases, the J end lost 5 bases, and 8 bases lay between the germline ends. CDR3 length: 12 amino acids. The germline V gene encodes CDR1 SEHNR and CDR2 FQNEAQ (reference sequence). CDR3 sequence reads: CASSFTAHEQYF. The CDR3 DNA reads as TGTGCCAGCAGCTTTACAGCCCACGAGCAGTACTTC.

This clonotype was detected only a few times. This sequence joins TRBV7-2 and TRBJ2-1; TRBD2 aligns across 11 bases. J was trimmed by 10 bases and V by 0 bases; bases with no gene match: 11. This CDR3 is 17 amino acids long. In germline, CDR1 is SGHTA, CDR2 FQGNSA. CDR3 amino acids: CASSLAGPASGRPEQFF. The CDR3 nucleotides read TGTGCCAGCAGCTTAGCGGGCCCCGCTAGCGGGAGGCCCGAGCAGTTCTTC.

V and J are TRBV29-1 and TRBJ1-2; TRBD1 matches at 7 bases. The CDR3 runs to 10 residues. The V segment lost 8 bases and the J segment 6 bases; nucleotides outside the gene matches: 3. Germline loops: CDR1 SQVTM, CDR2 ANQGSEA. The CDR3, as DNA: TGCAGCTACAGGGGAAATGGCTACACCTTC. It specifies CSYRGNGYTF. Full variable domain (rest looked up from reference TRBV29-1 and TRBJ1-2): SAVISQKPSRDICQRGTSLTIQCQVDSQVTMMFWYRQQPGQSLTLIATANQGSEATYESGFVIDKFPISRPNLTFSTLTVSNMSPEDSSIYLCSYRGNGYTFGSGTRLTVV.

Concerning this clonotype itself: The junction and the germline gene differ at one end; a read error may be behind it. This chain uses TRBV4-1 with TRBJ2-7; 9 positions match TRBD1. Germline assignment: CDR1 MGHRA and CDR2 YSYEKL. This CDR3 has 16 residues. CDR3 amino acids: CASGHELGTGSYEQYF. The CDR3, as DNA: TGCGCCAGCGGCCATGAACTAGGGACAGGGAGCTACGAGCAGTACTTC.

At least ten counts were recorded for this clonotype. This chain connects TRBV7-9 to TRBJ2-1; 9 nucleotides match TRBD2. The J segment lost 5 bases and the V segment lost 1 base, leaving 3 bases of the junction unmatched. The CDR3 loop spans 15 amino acids. Germline V gives CDR1 SEHNR, CDR2 FQNEAQ (reference sequence). For the CDR3, the DNA is TGTGCCAGCAGCTTAGGCTCTAGCGGGAACAATGAGCAGTTCTTC. This codes for CASSLGSSGNNEQFF.

About this clonotype: Given a much more abundant clone one base away, this may be a read error. V gene TRBV10-3 combines with J gene TRBJ2-1; 12 bases are a match to TRBD2. The germline CDR1 and CDR2 sequences are ENHRY and SYGVKD. The CDR3 extends over 16 amino acids. CDR3 amino acids: CAVSETSGSSYNEQFF. DNA of the CDR3: TGTGCCGTCAGTGAGACTAGCGGGAGTTCCTACAATGAGCAGTTCTTC.

This clonotype was seen repeatedly, ten times or more. The chain couples TRBV28 to TRBJ2-5; 9 bases are shared with TRBD1. The CDR3 contains 15 residues. Germline CDR1 MDHEN, CDR2 SYDVKM. V was clipped by 3 bases and J by 11 bases; unmatched bases: 13. The CDR3 region has the DNA TGTGCCAGCAGTTTCCCCGGGACAGGGCTGGGAGAGCAGTACTTC. Its protein is CASSFPGTGLGEQYF.

This sequence joins TRBV27 and TRBJ2-7; D is uncertain. This CDR3 is 13 amino acids long. Germline V CDR1 and CDR2: MNHEY, SMNVEV (reference sequence). Trimming removed 6 bases from V and 2 bases from J, with 11 bases in between. The CDR3 loop reads CASRSGSPYEQYF. CDR3 DNA: TGTGCCAGCAGATCCGGGTCCCCCTACGAGCAGTACTTC.

A note on this clonotype: A much bigger clone sits one base away, suggesting this may be a read error. This chain joins TRBV29-1 and TRBJ1-2, with no clear D. CDR3 length equals 9 residues. In germline, CDR1 is SQVTM, CDR2 ANQGSEA. The CDR3 nucleotides read TGCGGCCCTGGGGATGGCTACACCTTC. Protein product: CGPGDGYTF.

There are many counts of this clonotype. The CDR3 reads CASSQEPRLAGVADTQYF. The CDR3 nucleotides are TGCGCCAGCAGCCAAGAACCCCGACTAGCGGGAGTAGCCGATACGCAGTATTTT. The chain has TRBV4-1 and TRBJ2-3; 12 bases match TRBD2. The CDR3 runs 18 residues. V dropped 0 bases and J dropped 6; count of bases not matched to a gene: 10. CDR1 and CDR2 (germline): MGHRA, YSYEKL.

This clonotype has at least ten counts. The chain combines TRBV13 with TRBJ2-7; possible D gene TRBD1, 6 bases. CDR1 PRHDT and CDR2 FYEKMQ come from the germline V gene (reference sequence). This CDR3 spans 14 amino acids. Trimming pared 5 bases from V and 3 bases from J, leaving 14 bases between. CDR3 in amino acids: CASSIRDTVYEQYF. CDR3 DNA: TGTGCCAGCAGCATAAGGGACACGGTCTACGAGCAGTACTTC.

There are many counts of this clonotype. CDR3 nucleotides: TGCGCCAGCAGCTTGGCCGACAGTCGCACAGATACGCAGTATTTT. This codes for CASSLADSRTDTQYF. The rearrangement joins TRBV5-1 to TRBJ2-3; maybe TRBD1 (5 bases). V dropped 0 bases and J dropped 1 base, with 9 bases sitting between them. Looked up from germline, CDR1 is SGHRS and CDR2 is YFSETQ. CDR3 size: 15 residues.

This clonotype was counted many times. The chain joins TRBV7-2 to TRBJ1-2; 7 nucleotides match TRBD1. Germline assignment: CDR1 SGHTA and CDR2 FQGNSA. The V and J ends lost 5 bases and 4 bases, in that order; junction bases with no gene match: 7. CDR3 size: 14 residues. The CDR3 spells CASSPRQGPYGYTF. CDR3 bases: TGTGCCAGCAGCCCAAGACAGGGTCCCTATGGCTACACCTTC.

On this clonotype itself: A read error may explain this, as a much larger clone is one base away. V and J are TRBV20-1 and TRBJ2-5; D is possibly TRBD1 (6 bases). There are 12 residues in the CDR3. Per the germline V gene, CDR1 is DFQATT and CDR2 is SNEGSKA (reference sequence). CDR3 coding DNA: TGCGGTGCTTATCGGACAGAGGAGACCCAGTACTTC. Protein product: CGAYRTEETQYF.

The rearrangement uses TRBV29-1 and TRBJ2-5; a possible D gene is TRBD1 (7 bases). Germline CDR1 reads SQVTM; CDR2 reads ANQGSEA. The CDR3 contains 12 residues. V lost 7 bases and J lost 5, with 14 bases in between. In nucleotides, the CDR3 is TGCAGCGGTGATGGAGGGGGCGAGACCCAGTACTTC. This encodes CSGDGGGETQYF.

This clonotype was seen a few times. The J gene is TRBJ1-6, the V gene TRBV7-9; D is undetermined. This CDR3 has 11 amino acids. CDR1 and CDR2 from the germline V gene are SEHNR and FQNEAQ (reference sequence). The V end was cut by 4 bases, the J end by 5 bases, with 0 bases between. The chain's CDR3 is CASSYNSPLHF. CDR3 coding DNA: TGTGCCAGCAGCTATAATTCACCCCTCCACTTT.

This clonotype appeared a few times. The junction departs from the called germline gene at one end, perhaps through a read error. J is TRBJ2-7 and V is TRBV18, with 9 bases identical to TRBD1. The V gene's germline CDR1 is KGHSH and CDR2 LQKENI. The CDR3 contains 17 residues. For the CDR3, the DNA is TGTGCCAGCTCCCCACAGGAATGGACAGGGGTCCCCGACGAGCAGTACTTC. Protein sequence: CASSPQEWTGVPDEQYF.

V gene TRBV21-1 combines with J gene TRBJ1-2; no check of the table's D call, TRBD1, against the DNA was made. TRBV21-1 counts as a pseudogene. There are 15 residues in the CDR3. The CDR3 DNA sequence: TGTGCCAGCAGCAAAGACCGGACAGGGAAAGAGGGCTACATCTTC. It is translated as CASSKDRTGKEGYIF.

This clonotype has more than one count but fewer than ten. V is TRBV7-3 and J is TRBJ1-5; 9 bases map to TRBD1. Trimming took 2 bases from V and 6 from J; bases not matched to a gene: 2. CDR1 is SGHTA, CDR2 FQGTGA, per germline. This CDR3 is built from 14 residues. This chain's CDR3 is CASSLGTGLQPQHF. The CDR3 DNA reads TGTGCCAGCAGCTTAGGGACAGGGCTTCAGCCCCAGCATTTT.

The chain joins TRBV10-3 to TRBJ2-1, with D uncertain. Germline loops: CDR1 ENHRY, CDR2 SYGVKD. The CDR3 is 13 residues long. Trimming stripped 6 bases from V and 1 base from J, with 7 bases between. CDR3 DNA: TGTGCCATCAGCCAGGAATCCTACAATGAGCAGTTCTTC. This translates into CAISQESYNEQFF.

Comments on this clonotype: The junction shows a germline mismatch at one end, possibly a read error. DNA of the CDR3: TGTGCCAACAGCCAACCCATCACAGGTGGCAGACTCTCTGGAAACACCATATATTTT. Residues: CANSQPITGGRLSGNTIYF. The chain carries TRBV4-2 and TRBJ1-3; perhaps TRBD1 as D (5 bases). Germline-derived CDR1 and CDR2 are LGHNA and YNFKEQ. The CDR3 contains 19 residues.

The table lists this clonotype with a few counts. A much larger clone differs by one base, so this may be a read error. V gene TRBV20-1 combines with J gene TRBJ2-4; no reliable D call. In germline, CDR1 is DFQATT, CDR2 SNEGSKA (reference sequence). CDR3 length: 15 residues. The CDR3 sequence: CSVRDPGLAKNIQYF. DNA of the CDR3: TGCAGTGTTAGAGATCCGGGCTTAGCCAAAAACATTCAGTACTTC.

This clonotype occurred many times. The chain recombines TRBV12-3 or TRBV12-4 with TRBJ2-6; tentative D call: TRBD2 (6 bases). This CDR3 spans 17 amino acids. Trimming pared 6 bases from V and 0 bases from J, leaving 15 bases between. CDR3: CASSRDWLSSGANVLTF. DNA of the CDR3: TGTGCCAGCAGCCGGGACTGGCTTTCCTCTGGGGCCAACGTCCTGACTTTC.

This clonotype came up a few times. The genes are TRBV20-1 and TRBJ2-1; 11 bases are a match to TRBD2. The V and J ends lost 2 bases and 9 bases, in that order; junction bases with no gene match: 6. The germline CDR1 and CDR2 sequences are DFQATT and SNEGSKA (reference sequence). The CDR3 extends over 14 amino acids. CDR3 bases: TGCAGTGCTAGATTAGCGGGAGGGCCCGGTGAGCAGTTCTTC. Its translation is CSARLAGGPGEQFF.

As regards this clonotype: This may arise from a read error, as a much more abundant clone is one base away. The chain is built from TRBV6-6 and TRBJ2-5, with 9 nucleotides matching TRBD1. The CDR3 runs 14 residues. CDR1 is MNHNY, CDR2 SVGAGI, per germline (reference sequence). CDR3 loop: CASRALGQGETRYF. Written as DNA, the CDR3 is TGTGCCAGCAGGGCCCTGGGACAGGGTGAGACCCGGTACTTC.